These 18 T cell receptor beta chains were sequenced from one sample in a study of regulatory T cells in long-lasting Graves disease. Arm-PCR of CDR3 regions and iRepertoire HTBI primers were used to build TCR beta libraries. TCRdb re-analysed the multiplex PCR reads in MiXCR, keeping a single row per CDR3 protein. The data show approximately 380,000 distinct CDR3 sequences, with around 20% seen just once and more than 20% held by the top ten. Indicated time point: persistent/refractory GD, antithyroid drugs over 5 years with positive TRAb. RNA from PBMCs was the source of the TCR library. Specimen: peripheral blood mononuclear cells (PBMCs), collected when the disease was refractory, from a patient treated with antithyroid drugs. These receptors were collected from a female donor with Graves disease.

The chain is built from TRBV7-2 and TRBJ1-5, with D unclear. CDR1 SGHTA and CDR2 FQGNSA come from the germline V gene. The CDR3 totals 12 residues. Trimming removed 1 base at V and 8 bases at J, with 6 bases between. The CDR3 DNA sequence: TGTGCCAGCAGCTTAGTTGCGGAGCCCCAGCATTTT. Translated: CASSLVAEPQHF.

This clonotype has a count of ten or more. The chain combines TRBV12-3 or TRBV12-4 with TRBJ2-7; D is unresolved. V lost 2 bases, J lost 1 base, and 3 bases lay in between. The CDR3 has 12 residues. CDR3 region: CASSLISYEQYF. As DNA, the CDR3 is TGTGCCAGCAGTTTAATTTCCTACGAGCAGTACTTC.

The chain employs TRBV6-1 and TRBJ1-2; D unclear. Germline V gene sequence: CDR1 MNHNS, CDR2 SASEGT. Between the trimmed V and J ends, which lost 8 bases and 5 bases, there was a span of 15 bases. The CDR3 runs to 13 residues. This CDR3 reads CASGNPEIYGYTF. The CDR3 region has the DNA TGTGCCAGCGGCAATCCGGAGATTTATGGCTACACCTTC.

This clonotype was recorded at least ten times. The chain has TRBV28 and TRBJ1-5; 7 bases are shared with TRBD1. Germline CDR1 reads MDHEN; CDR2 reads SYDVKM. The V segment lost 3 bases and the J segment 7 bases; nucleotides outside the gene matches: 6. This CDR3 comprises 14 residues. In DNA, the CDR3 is TGTGCCAGCAGTTTGACAGGGAGCGGCCAGCCCCAGCATTTT. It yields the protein CASSLTGSGQPQHF.

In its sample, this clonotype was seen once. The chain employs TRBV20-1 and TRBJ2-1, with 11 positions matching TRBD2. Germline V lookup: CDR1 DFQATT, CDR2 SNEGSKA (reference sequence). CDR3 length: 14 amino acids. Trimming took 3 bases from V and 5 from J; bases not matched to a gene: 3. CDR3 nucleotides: TGCAGTGCTAGGTTAGCGGGAGGGCACAATGAGCAGTTCTTC. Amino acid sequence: CSARLAGGHNEQFF.

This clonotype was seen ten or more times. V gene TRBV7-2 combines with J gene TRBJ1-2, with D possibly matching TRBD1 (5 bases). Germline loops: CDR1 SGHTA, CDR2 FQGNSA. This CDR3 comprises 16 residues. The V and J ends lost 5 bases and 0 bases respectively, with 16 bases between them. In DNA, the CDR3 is TGTGCCAGCAGCGCATGGGGCAGGGAGGCTAACTATGGCTACACCTTC. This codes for CASSAWGREANYGYTF.

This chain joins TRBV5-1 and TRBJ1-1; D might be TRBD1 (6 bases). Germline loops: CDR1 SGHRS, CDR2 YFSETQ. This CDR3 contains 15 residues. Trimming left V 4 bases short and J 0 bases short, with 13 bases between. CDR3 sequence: CASSNAGAMNTEAFF. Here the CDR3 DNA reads TGCGCCAGCAGCAATGCGGGGGCTATGAACACTGAAGCTTTCTTT.

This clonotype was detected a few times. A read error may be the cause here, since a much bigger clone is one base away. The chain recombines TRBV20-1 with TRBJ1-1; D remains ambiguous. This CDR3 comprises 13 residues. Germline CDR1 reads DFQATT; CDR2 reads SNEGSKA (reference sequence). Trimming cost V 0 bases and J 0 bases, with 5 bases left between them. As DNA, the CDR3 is TGCAGTGCTAGAGATCCGTTGAACACTGAAGCTTTCTTT. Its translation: CSARDPLNTEAFF.

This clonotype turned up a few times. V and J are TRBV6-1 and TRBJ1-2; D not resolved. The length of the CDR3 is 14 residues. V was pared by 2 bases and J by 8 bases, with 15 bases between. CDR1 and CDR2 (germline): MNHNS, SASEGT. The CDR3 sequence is CASSENNDLRGYTF. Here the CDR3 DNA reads TGTGCCAGCAGTGAAAATAATGACCTACGGGGCTACACCTTC.

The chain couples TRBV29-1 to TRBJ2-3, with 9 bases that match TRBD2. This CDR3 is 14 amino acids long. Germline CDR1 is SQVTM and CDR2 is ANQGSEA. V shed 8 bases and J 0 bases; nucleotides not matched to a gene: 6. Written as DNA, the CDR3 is TGCAGCACAAGACTAGCGGCAAGCACAGATACGCAGTATTTT. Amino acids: CSTRLAASTDTQYF.

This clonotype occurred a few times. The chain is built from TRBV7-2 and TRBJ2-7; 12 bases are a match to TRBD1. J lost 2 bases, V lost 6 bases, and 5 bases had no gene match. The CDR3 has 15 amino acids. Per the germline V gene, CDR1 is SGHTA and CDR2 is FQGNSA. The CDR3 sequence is CASSPGTGGPYEQYF. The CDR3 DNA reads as TGTGCCAGCAGTCCCGGGACAGGGGGCCCCTACGAGCAGTACTTC.

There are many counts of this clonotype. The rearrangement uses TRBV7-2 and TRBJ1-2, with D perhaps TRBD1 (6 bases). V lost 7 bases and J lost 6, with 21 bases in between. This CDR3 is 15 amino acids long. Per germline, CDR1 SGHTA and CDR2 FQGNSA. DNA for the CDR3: TGTGCCAGCACCCTAACGGTTACAGGGAGCCATGGCTACACCTTC. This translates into CASTLTVTGSHGYTF.

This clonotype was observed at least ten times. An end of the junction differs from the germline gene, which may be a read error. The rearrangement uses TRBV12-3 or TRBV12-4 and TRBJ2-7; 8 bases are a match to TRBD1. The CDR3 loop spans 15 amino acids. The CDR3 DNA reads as TGTGCCAGCAGTCCCCGACAGGGGATCTCCCACGAGCAGTACTTC. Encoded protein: CASSPRQGISHEQYF.

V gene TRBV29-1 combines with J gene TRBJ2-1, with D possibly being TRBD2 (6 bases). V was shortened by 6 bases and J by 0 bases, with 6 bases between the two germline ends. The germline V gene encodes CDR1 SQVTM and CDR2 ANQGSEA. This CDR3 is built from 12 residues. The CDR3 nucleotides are TGCAGCGTAGCGGGCTCCTACAATGAGCAGTTCTTC. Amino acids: CSVAGSYNEQFF.

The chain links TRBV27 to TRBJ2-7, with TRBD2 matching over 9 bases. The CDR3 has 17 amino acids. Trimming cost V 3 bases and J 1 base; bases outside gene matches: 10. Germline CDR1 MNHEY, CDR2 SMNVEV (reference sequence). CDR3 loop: CASSLQSPAGGSYEQYF. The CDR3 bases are TGTGCCAGCAGTTTGCAAAGCCCGGCGGGAGGGTCCTACGAGCAGTACTTC.

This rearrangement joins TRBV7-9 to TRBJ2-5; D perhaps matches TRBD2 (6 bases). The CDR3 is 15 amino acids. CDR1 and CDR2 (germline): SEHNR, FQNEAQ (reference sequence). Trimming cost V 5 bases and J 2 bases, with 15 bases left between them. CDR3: CASSRGWTEQETQYF. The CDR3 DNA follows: TGTGCCAGCAGCCGGGGGTGGACGGAACAAGAGACCCAGTACTTC.

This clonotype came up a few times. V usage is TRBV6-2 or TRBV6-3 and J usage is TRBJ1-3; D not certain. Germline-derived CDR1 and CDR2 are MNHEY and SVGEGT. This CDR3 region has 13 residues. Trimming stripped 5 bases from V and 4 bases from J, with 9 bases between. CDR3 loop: CASSAIPGNTIYF. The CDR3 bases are TGTGCCAGCAGTGCGATTCCGGGAAACACCATATATTTT.

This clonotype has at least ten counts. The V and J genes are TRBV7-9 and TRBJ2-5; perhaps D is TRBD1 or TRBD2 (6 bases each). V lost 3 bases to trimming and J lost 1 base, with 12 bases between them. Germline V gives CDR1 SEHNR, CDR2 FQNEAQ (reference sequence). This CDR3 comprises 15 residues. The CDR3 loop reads CASSLRRGAQETQYF. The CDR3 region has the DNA TGTGCCAGCAGCTTGCGGAGGGGGGCCCAAGAGACCCAGTACTTC. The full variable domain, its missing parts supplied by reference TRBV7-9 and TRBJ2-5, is DTGVSQNPRHKITKRGQNVTFRCDPISEHNRLYWYRQTLGQGPEFLTYFQNEAQLEKSRLLSDRFSAERPKGSFSTLEIQRTEQGDSAMYLCASSLRRGAQETQYFGPGTRLLVL.